Presented here are 27 T cell receptor beta chains from one specimen sequenced in a study of cytomegalovirus exposure and HLA in healthy donors. Amplification used 60 Vbeta primers and 13 Jbeta primers. TCRdb keeps only in-frame clones here, not all; method: immunoSEQ multiplex PCR. This repertoire shows approximately 170,000 clones, around three quarters found once; its top ten account for around 1.5%. Sequencing was carried out using PBMCs. The receptor set was obtained from a man in his forties in good health and CMV-seronegative.

This chain connects TRBV10-2 to TRBJ1-1, with D possibly being TRBD1 (6 bases). The CDR3 contains 13 residues. V lost 4 bases and J lost 4, with 10 bases in between. Looked up from germline, CDR1 is WSHSY and CDR2 is SAAADI. Here the CDR3 DNA reads TGCGCCAGCAGTGGGACAGCCGTCACTGAAGCTTTCTTT. Translated, it gives CASSGTAVTEAFF.

This sequence joins TRBV4-2 and TRBJ2-3; 8 bases are shared with TRBD1. V was clipped by 2 bases and J by 0 bases; unmatched bases: 7. CDR3 length equals 17 residues. The V gene's germline CDR1 is LGHNA and CDR2 YNFKEQ. The CDR3 DNA reads TGTGCCAGCAGCCAACAACCAGGGGGCTCTAGCACAGATACGCAGTATTTT. This gives the protein CASSQQPGGSSTDTQYF.

The J gene is TRBJ1-1, the V gene TRBV7-3, with D possibly being TRBD1 (5 bases). Germline values: CDR1 SGHTA, CDR2 FQGTGA. This CDR3 contains 14 residues. V dropped 2 bases and J dropped 4 bases, with 11 bases sitting between them. This chain's CDR3 is CASSLLGVSTEAFF. As DNA, the CDR3 is TGTGCCAGCAGCTTATTAGGGGTTTCCACTGAAGCTTTCTTT.

The chain joins TRBV28 to TRBJ2-3, with D possibly matching TRBD1 (6 bases). V lost 6 bases to trimming and J lost 5 bases, with 21 bases between them. The germline gives CDR1 MDHEN, CDR2 SYDVKM. The CDR3 totals 16 residues. CDR3 in amino acids: CASSTLRGKGEDTQYF. CDR3 DNA: TGTGCCAGCAGCACCCTGAGGGGGAAAGGGGAAGATACGCAGTATTTT.

This clone showed up just once. V is TRBV7-8 and J is TRBJ1-6; a possible D gene is TRBD1 (6 bases). Trimming left V 5 bases short and J 9 bases short, with 11 bases between. The CDR3 extends over 13 amino acids. Germline loops: CDR1 SGHVS, CDR2 FQNEAQ. DNA for the CDR3: TGTGCCAGCAGCCCCGGGACAACTTCACCCCTCCACTTT. This encodes CASSPGTTSPLHF. Complete variable domain (other parts from reference TRBV7-8 and TRBJ1-6): GAGVSQSPRYKVAKRGQDVALRCDPISGHVSLFWYQQALGQGPEFLTYFQNEAQLDKSGLPSDRFFAERPEGSVSTLKIQRTQQEDSAVYLCASSPGTTSPLHFGNGTRLTVT.

The chain employs TRBV9 and TRBJ2-2, with 8 nucleotides matching TRBD2. The ends lost 3 bases at V and 1 base at J; junction bases unmatched: 2. The CDR3 has 15 amino acids. Germline lookup yields CDR1 SGDLS and CDR2 YYNGEE. The CDR3 DNA reads TGTGCCAGCAGCGAGCGGGAGAGGAACACCGGGGAGCTGTTTTTT. This codes for CASSERERNTGELFF.

The CDR3, as DNA: TGTGCCAGCAGCTTTGGGGGGGGGCTCAACGCGGAGACCCAGTACTTC. This translates into CASSFGGGLNAETQYF. The chain recombines TRBV11-2 with TRBJ2-5, with D possibly matching TRBD2 (7 bases). V shed 3 bases and J shed 5 bases, with 19 bases lying between them. The CDR3 length is 16 residues. CDR1 and CDR2 from the germline V gene are SGHAT and FQNNGV.

This clone was seen only a few times. The rearrangement uses TRBV27 and TRBJ2-6; no clear D gene. CDR1 and CDR2 from the germline V gene are MNHEY and SMNVEV (reference sequence). The CDR3 consists of 17 residues. V lost 4 bases, J lost 0 bases, and 13 bases lay in between. The CDR3 protein is CASSSASSLSGANVLTF. The CDR3 DNA reads as TGTGCCAGCAGTTCTGCATCGAGCCTCTCTGGGGCCAACGTCCTGACTTTC.

The chain has TRBV6-5 and TRBJ2-5, with unresolved D. CDR1 and CDR2 from the germline V gene are MNHEY and SVGAGI. Trimming took off 0 bases at V and 12 bases at J, with 14 bases between the two ends. This CDR3 is 13 amino acids long. CDR3 amino acids: CASSYSIKGVEYF. CDR3 DNA: TGTGCCAGCAGTTACTCAATTAAAGGAGTGGAGTACTTC.

The chain recombines TRBV29-1 with TRBJ2-1, with D possibly TRBD2 on 6 matching bases. CDR1 is SQVTM and CDR2 is ANQGSEA in the germline V gene. Trimming removed 4 bases from V and 2 bases from J, with 15 bases in between. The CDR3 extends over 15 amino acids. The CDR3 nucleotides are TGCAGCGTTGGTGGAGGGCTGGGGGCCTACAATGAGCAGTTCTTC. Protein product: CSVGGGLGAYNEQFF.

The rearrangement joins TRBV7-9 to TRBJ2-3; 8 positions agree with TRBD2. Germline assignment: CDR1 SEHNR and CDR2 FQNEAQ (reference sequence). This CDR3 has 15 amino acids. The V segment lost 2 bases and the J segment 5 bases; nucleotides outside the gene matches: 6. The CDR3 DNA is TGTGCCAGCAGCTTATCTGGCGGGAGGTTAGATACGCAGTATTTT. It codes for CASSLSGGRLDTQYF.

The chain carries TRBV2 and TRBJ2-2, with D possibly TRBD1 on 6 matching bases. Trimming cost V 6 bases and J 8 bases, with 13 bases left between them. The CDR3 extends over 13 amino acids. Germline CDR1 SNHLY, CDR2 FYNNEI. The CDR3 bases are TGTGCCAGCAGCTCCTTAGGGGGTGGGGAGCTGTTTTTT. Its translation: CASSSLGGGELFF.

This clone was picked up a small number of times. This sequence joins TRBV6-5 and TRBJ2-7; 8 bases line up with TRBD2. Looked up from germline, CDR1 is MNHEY and CDR2 is SVGAGI. This CDR3 region has 14 residues. V was clipped by 5 bases and J by 2 bases; unmatched bases: 5. CDR3 DNA sequence: TGTGCCAGCAGTGACCAAGCGGGAGCCTACGAGCAGTACTTC. It yields the protein CASSDQAGAYEQYF.

The rearrangement uses TRBV30 and TRBJ1-1; perhaps TRBD1 as D (6 bases). Germline CDR1 and CDR2: GTSNPN and SVGIG (reference sequence). The V gene lost 0 bases and the J gene lost 7 bases, with 15 bases spanning the gap. The CDR3 is 14 amino acids. The CDR3 region has the DNA TGTGCCTGGAGTGTTAAGGGGGGGGCTGGTGAAGCTTTCTTT. This encodes CAWSVKGGAGEAFF.

In regard to this clone: Compared with germline, one end of the junction differs, possibly owing to a read error. The chain has TRBV5-4 and TRBJ2-7, with 12 bases lining up with TRBD2. Germline loops: CDR1 SGHNT, CDR2 YYREEE (reference sequence). The CDR3 contains 15 residues. CDR3 protein: CASSVRTSGAYERYF. CDR3 sequence (DNA): TGTGCCAGCAGCGTCCGGACTAGCGGGGCCTACGAGCGGTACTTC.

The genes are TRBV6-5 and TRBJ2-6; D remains ambiguous. V dropped 6 bases and J dropped 0 bases, with 9 bases sitting between them. There are 15 residues in the CDR3. Germline CDR1 MNHEY, CDR2 SVGAGI. The CDR3 is CASRPILSGANVLTF. The CDR3 DNA reads TGTGCCAGCAGGCCTATACTCTCTGGGGCCAACGTCCTGACTTTC.

Points on this clone: At one end, the junction sequence differs from germline, possibly due to a read error. The V and J genes are TRBV7-9 and TRBJ2-5; tentatively, D is TRBD1 (6 bases). The CDR3 length is 12 residues. The V gene's germline CDR1 is SEHNR and CDR2 FQNEAQ (reference sequence). CDR3 sequence: CSSSPGQETQYF. The DNA for the CDR3 is TGTTCCAGCAGCCCTGGACAGGAGACCCAGTACTTC.

The chain recombines TRBV6-6 with TRBJ1-5, with D possibly matching TRBD1 (5 bases). The CDR3 sequence is 12 residues long. V lost 2 bases and J 7 bases, leaving 6 bases between the germline ends. Germline CDR1 is MNHNY and CDR2 is SVGAGI (reference sequence). The DNA for the CDR3 is TGTGCCAGCAGTTACCCAGGGCAGCCCCAGCATTTT. Translating it yields CASSYPGQPQHF.

This clone was counted a single time. V usage is TRBV11-2 and J usage is TRBJ2-3; 7 bases agree with TRBD2. The CDR3 sequence is 14 residues long. CDR1 SGHAT and CDR2 FQNNGV come from the germline V gene. After removal of 2 bases from V and 4 bases from J, the junction contained 3 bases not matched to a gene. CDR3 sequence: CASSLITSADTQYF. For the CDR3, the DNA is TGTGCCAGCAGCTTAATCACTAGCGCAGATACGCAGTATTTT.

The chain is built from TRBV6-1 and TRBJ2-2; possibly TRBD2 for D (5 bases). Germline V gene sequence: CDR1 MNHNS, CDR2 SASEGT. V was cut by 1 base and J by 7 bases, with 10 bases left in between. The CDR3 spans 14 residues. The CDR3 nucleotides read TGTGCCAGCAGTGAAGAACTAGGAGTCGGGGAGCTGTTTTTT. This encodes CASSEELGVGELFF.

This chain joins TRBV6-1 and TRBJ1-5; TRBD1 might be the D (5 bases). CDR1 is MNHNS and CDR2 is SASEGT in the germline V gene. The V gene lost 4 bases and the J gene lost 6 bases, with 7 bases spanning the gap. The CDR3 covers 12 residues. The CDR3 reads CASSGGGQPQHF. CDR3 nucleotides: TGTGCCAGCAGTGGGGGGGGTCAGCCCCAGCATTTT.

The chain uses TRBV28 and TRBJ2-5; 9 nucleotides match TRBD2. With the DNA end fitting TRBJ2-7 better, the J assignment may be wrong. The CDR3 runs to 13 residues. Germline assignment: CDR1 MDHEN and CDR2 SYDVKM. Here the CDR3 DNA reads TGTGCCAGCAGACTAGCGGGCAACTACGAGCAGTACTTC. Translated, it gives CASRLAGNYEQYF.

The rearrangement joins TRBV7-2 to TRBJ2-7; D may be TRBD2 (5 bases). Trimming left V 0 bases short and J 3 bases short, with 12 bases between. Germline CDR1 reads SGHTA; CDR2 reads FQGNSA. The CDR3 totals 15 residues. CDR3 nucleotides: TGTGCCAGCAGCTTAGCAGCCGCGGGCAACTACGAGCAGTACTTC. Amino acid sequence: CASSLAAAGNYEQYF.

V usage is TRBV7-6 and J usage is TRBJ1-3; 9 bases agree with TRBD1. The CDR3 is 17 residues long. Unmatched junction bases numbered 6, after V lost 2 bases and J lost 1 base. Germline-derived CDR1 and CDR2 are SGHVS and FNYEAQ. In DNA, the CDR3 is TGTGCCAGCAGCTTAATTCCGGGACAGGGTTCTGGAAACACCATATATTTT. Translation: CASSLIPGQGSGNTIYF.

On this clone itself: Other DNA variants within this sample encode the same CDR3. The chain combines TRBV5-1 with TRBJ2-5; 7 bases line up with TRBD2. CDR3 length equals 14 residues. Germline trimming cut 0 bases from V and 4 bases from J; bases unmatched to any gene: 3. Germline values: CDR1 SGHRS, CDR2 YFSETQ. The CDR3, as DNA: TGCGCCAGCAGCTTGGCTAGCGGAGGAGAGACCCAGTACTTC. Its protein is CASSLASGGETQYF.

V and J are TRBV7-2 and TRBJ2-7, with 8 positions matching TRBD2. From germline, CDR1 is SGHTA and CDR2 FQGNSA. Losses at the gene ends were 1 base for V and 9 bases for J; bases not matched to a gene: 5. CDR3 length: 13 residues. In DNA, the CDR3 is TGTGCCAGCAGCTTAGACCGGGAGGGGGGGCAGTACTTC. Protein product: CASSLDREGGQYF.

The chain joins TRBV7-2 to TRBJ2-6; maybe TRBD2 (5 bases). The CDR3 consists of 18 residues. The germline CDR1 and CDR2 sequences are SGHTA and FQGNSA. V gave up 5 bases and J gave up 0 bases, with 17 bases separating them. The CDR3 nucleotides are TGTGCCAGCAGCCCCCCATTGTGGCTAGCCTCTGGGGCCAACGTCCTGACTTTC. Translated, it gives CASSPPLWLASGANVLTF.